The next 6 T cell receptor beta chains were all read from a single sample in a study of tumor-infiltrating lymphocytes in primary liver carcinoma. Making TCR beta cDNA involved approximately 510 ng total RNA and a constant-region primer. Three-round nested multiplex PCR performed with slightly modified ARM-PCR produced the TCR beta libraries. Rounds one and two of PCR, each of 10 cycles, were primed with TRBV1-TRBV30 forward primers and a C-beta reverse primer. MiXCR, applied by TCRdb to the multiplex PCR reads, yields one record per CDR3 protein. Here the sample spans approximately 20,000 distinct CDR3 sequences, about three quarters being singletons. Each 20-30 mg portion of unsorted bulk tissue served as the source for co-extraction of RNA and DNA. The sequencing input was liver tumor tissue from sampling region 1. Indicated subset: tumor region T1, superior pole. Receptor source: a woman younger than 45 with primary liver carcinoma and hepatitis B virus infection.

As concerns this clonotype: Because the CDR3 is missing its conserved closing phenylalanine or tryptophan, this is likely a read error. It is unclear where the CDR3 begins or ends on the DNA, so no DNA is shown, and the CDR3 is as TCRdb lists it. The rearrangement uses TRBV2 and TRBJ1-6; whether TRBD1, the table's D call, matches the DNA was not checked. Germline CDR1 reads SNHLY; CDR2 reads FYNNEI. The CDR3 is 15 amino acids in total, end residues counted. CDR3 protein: CASTEGRQGNSPLHS.

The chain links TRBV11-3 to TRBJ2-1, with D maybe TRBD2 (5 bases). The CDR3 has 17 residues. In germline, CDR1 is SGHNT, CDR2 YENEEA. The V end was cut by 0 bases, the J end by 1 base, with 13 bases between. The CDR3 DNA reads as TGTGCCAGCAGCTTAGAGTCCGGCGGGCTTTCCTACAATGAGCAGTTCTTC. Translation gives CASSLESGGLSYNEQFF.

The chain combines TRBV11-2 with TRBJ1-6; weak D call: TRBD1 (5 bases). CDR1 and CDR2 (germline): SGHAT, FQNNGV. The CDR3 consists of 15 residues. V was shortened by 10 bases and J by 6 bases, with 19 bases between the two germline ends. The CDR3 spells CANPIIHGTNSPLHF. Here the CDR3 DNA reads TGTGCCAACCCCATCATCCATGGGACTAATTCACCCCTCCACTTT.

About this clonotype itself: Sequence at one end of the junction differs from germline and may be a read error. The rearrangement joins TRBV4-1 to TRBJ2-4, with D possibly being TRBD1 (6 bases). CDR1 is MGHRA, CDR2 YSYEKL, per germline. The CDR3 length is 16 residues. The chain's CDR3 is CASSPEMKRDMSKWYF. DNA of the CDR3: TGTGCCAGCAGCCCAGAGATGAAAAGGGACATGAGCAAGTGGTACTTC.

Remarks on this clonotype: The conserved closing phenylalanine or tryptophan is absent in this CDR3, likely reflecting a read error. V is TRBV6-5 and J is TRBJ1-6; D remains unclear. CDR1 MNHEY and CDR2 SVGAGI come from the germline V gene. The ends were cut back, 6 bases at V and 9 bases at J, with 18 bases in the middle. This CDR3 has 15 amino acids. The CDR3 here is CASRERSVPLSPLHS. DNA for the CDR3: TGTGCCAGCAGGGAAAGAAGTGTCCCCCTTTCACCCCTCCACTCT.

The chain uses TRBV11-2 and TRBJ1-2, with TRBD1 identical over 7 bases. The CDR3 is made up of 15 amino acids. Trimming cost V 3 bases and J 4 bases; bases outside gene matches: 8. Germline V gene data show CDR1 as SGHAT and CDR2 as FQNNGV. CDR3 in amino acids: CASSFREGGGYGYTF. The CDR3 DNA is TGTGCCAGCAGCTTTAGGGAAGGGGGCGGCTATGGCTACACCTTC.